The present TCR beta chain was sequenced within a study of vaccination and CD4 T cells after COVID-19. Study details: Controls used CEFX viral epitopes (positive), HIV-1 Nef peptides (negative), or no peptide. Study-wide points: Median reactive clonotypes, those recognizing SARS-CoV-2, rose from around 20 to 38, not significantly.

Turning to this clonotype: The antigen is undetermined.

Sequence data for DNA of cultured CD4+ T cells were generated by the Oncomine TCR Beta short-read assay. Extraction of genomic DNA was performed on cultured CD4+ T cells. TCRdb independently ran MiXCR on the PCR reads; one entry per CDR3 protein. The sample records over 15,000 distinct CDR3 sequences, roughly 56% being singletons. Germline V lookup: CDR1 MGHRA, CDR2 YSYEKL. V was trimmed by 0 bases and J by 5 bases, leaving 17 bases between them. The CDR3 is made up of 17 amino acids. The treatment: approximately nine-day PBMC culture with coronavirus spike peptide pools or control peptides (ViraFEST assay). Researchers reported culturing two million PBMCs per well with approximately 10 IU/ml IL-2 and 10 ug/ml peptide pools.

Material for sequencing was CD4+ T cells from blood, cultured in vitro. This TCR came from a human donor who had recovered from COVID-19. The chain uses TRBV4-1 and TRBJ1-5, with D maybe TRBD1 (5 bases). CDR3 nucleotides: TGCGCCAGCAGCCAAGATGGAGAGGGGATAGAGGATCAGCCCCAGCATTTT. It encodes CASSQDGEGIEDQPQHF.